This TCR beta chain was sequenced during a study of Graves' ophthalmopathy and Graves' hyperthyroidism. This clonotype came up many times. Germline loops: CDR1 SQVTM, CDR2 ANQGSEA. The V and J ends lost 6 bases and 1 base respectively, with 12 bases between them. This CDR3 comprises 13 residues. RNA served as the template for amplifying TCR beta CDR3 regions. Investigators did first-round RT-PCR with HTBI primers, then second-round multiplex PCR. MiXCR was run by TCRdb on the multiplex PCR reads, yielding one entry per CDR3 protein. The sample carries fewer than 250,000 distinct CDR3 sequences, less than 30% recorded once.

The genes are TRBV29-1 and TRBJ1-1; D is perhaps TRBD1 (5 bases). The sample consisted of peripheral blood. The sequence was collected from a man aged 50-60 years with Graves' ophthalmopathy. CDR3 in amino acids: CSVSGRENTEAFF. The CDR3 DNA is TGCAGCGTCTCGGGCAGGGAGAACACTGAAGCTTTCTTT.